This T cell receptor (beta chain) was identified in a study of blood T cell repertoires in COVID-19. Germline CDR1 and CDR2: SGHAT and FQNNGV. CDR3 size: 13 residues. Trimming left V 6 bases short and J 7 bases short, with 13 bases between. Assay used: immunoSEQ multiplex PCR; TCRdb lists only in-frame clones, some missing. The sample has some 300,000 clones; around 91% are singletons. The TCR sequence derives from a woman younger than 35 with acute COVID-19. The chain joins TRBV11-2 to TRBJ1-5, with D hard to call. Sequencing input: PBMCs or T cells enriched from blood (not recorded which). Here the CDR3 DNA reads TGTGCCAGCAGTACGAGTCATGAACAGCCCCAGCATTTT. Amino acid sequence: CASSTSHEQPQHF.